What follows is one T cell receptor (beta chain) and its context. The target antigen is unknown. Some clones are missing from TCRdb's copy, which holds only in-frame ones; the method was immunoSEQ multiplex PCR. This sample yields about 30,000 clones, of which roughly 85% are seen a single time; around 2.2% belongs to the top ten. CDR1 and CDR2 (germline): MRHNA, SNTAGT. This CDR3 is 15 amino acids long. The trim removed 0 bases at V and 6 bases at J, leaving 5 bases unmatched. These data are taken from a study of regulatory dendritic cells for organ transplantation. Points from the study as a whole: Memory CD8+ clonal expansion seemed more limited with regulatory than mature dendritic cells. Among resting subsets, memory CD8+ cells contained the most alloreactive clonotypes. Naive T cells showed high diversity, memory cells less, memory CD8+ least.

This chain uses TRBV6-4 with TRBJ2-1; 7 bases map to TRBD2. This clonotype was sampled from a human donor in good health. Sequenced input: memory CD4+ T cells from blood. Subset given: CD45RO+ memory T cells. Here the CDR3 reads CASSDSGGSFNEQFF. For the CDR3, the DNA is TGTGCCAGCAGTGACTCTGGCGGGAGTTTCAATGAGCAGTTCTTC.